This TCR beta chain was captured by sequencing in a study of identical twins. Study outcomes and limitations: Insertions were reduced in abundant cord blood beta clonotypes but not in memory repertoires.

Template switching added a universal primer site; cDNA carried unique molecular identifiers. MiXCR, run by TCRdb on the 5' RACE reads, gives a single entry per CDR3 protein. The sample has 200,000 to 300,000 distinct CDR3 sequences, more than 9.5% seen once. This clonotype was seen a few times. Its antigen is undetermined. Germline lookup yields CDR1 SQVTM and CDR2 ANQGSEA. The V and J ends lost 1 base and 9 bases respectively, with 10 bases between them. This CDR3 spans 12 amino acids. Everyone who gave samples was a healthy Caucasian. The same sample was also studied in work on yellow fever vaccine responses in identical twins.

The chain is built from TRBV29-1 and TRBJ2-1, with D perhaps TRBD2 (5 bases). Sequences were obtained from memory (CD45RO+) T cells sorted from blood. The clonotype originates from a woman younger than 35 in good health. CDR3 coding DNA: TGCAGCGTTGAAGGGGCGGGCGGTGAGCAGTTCTTC. This translates into CSVEGAGGEQFF.